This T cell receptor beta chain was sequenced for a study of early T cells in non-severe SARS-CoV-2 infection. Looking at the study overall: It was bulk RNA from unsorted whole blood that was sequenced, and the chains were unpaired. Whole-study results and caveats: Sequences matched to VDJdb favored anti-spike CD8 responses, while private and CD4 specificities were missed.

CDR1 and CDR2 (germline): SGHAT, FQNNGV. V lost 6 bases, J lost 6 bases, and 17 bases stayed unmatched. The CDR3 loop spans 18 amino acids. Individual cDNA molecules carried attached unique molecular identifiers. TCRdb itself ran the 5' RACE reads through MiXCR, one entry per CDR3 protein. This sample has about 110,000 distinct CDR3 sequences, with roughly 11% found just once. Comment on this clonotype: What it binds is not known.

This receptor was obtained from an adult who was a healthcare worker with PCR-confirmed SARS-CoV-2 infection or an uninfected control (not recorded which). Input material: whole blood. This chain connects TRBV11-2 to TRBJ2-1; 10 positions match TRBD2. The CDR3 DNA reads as TGTGCCAGCAGTCCAGAGCGAATTCTAGCGGGAGTTGGCAATGAGCAGTTCTTC. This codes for CASSPERILAGVGNEQFF.